This record concerns one T cell receptor (beta chain) sequence. What it binds is not known. Clones were sequenced by immunoSEQ multiplex PCR, and TCRdb holds only the in-frame ones, with some missing. The table shows 75,000 to 85,000 clones, with about 80% occurring only once. This specimen comes from a study of T cell responses to AZD1222 COVID-19 vaccine. Study observations and caveats: Seropositive status at baseline applied to only 5 to 7 AZD1222 recipients. No repertoire was sampled before or during the peak T cell response, only after it. Clonal diversity was possibly underestimated; the donors were predominantly white British and more often female.

Germline CDR1 reads MNHEY; CDR2 reads SMNVEV (reference sequence). Trimming pared 0 bases from V and 5 bases from J, leaving 11 bases between. The CDR3 totals 15 residues. The receptor comes from an adult who received the MenACWY meningococcal vaccine as a control. The sample consisted of peripheral blood, taken 28 days after the second dose of the MenACWY control vaccine. The genes are TRBV27 and TRBJ1-5; unclear D gene. CDR3 nucleotides: TGTGCCAGCAGTTTATCTATAGGGCGGGATCAGCCCCAGCATTTT. Translated: CASSLSIGRDQPQHF.